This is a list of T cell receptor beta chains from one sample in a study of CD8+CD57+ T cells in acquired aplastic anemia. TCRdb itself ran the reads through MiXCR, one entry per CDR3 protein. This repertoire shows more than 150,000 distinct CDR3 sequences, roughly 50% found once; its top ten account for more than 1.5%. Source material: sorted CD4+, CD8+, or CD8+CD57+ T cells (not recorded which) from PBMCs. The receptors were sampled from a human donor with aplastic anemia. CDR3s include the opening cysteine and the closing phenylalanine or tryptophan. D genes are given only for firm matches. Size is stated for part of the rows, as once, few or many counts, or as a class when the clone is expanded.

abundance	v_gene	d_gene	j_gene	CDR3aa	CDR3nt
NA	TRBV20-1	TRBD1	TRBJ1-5	CSALTGSSRQPQHF	TGCAGTGCTCTGACAGGGTCGAGCCGTCAGCCCCAGCATTTT
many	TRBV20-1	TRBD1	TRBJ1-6	CSARVDLAGGDSPLHF	TGCAGTGCTAGAGTGGATCTGGCAGGGGGAGATTCACCCCTCCACTTT
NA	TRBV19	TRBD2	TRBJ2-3	CATSGPHTDTQYF	TGTGCCACTAGCGGGCCGCACACAGATACGCAGTATTTT
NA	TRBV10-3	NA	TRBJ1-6	CAMRDGSSPLHF	TGTGCCATGCGGGACGGTAGTTCACCCCTCCACTTT
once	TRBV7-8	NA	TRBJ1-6	CASSRRDTVLHSPLHF	TGTGCCAGCAGCCGAAGGGACACGGTTTTACATTCACCCCTCCACTTT
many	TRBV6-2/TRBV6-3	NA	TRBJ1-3	CASSYSRVLGPGNTIYF	TGTGCCAGCAGTTACTCGAGGGTTCTTGGCCCTGGAAACACCATATATTTT
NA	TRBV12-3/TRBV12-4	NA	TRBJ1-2	CASSLEQGFGYTF	TGTGCCAGCAGTTTAGAACAGGGCTTTGGCTACACCTTC
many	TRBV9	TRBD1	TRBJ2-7	CASSAGAGQGAAEQYF	TGTGCCAGCAGCGCGGGAGCGGGTCAGGGGGCGGCCGAGCAGTACTTC
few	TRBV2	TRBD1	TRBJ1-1	CASRQGAFTEAFF	TGTGCCAGCAGACAGGGGGCGTTCACTGAAGCTTTCTTT
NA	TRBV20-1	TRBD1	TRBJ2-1	CSATPFIPGQRNNEQFF	TGCAGTGCTACCCCTTTCATCCCGGGACAGAGAAACAATGAGCAGTTCTTC
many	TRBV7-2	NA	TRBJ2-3	CASSLGGITDTQYF	TGTGCCAGCAGCTTAGGGGGGATCACAGATACGCAGTATTTT
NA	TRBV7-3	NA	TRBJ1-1	CASNRADTEAFF	TGTGCCAGCAACAGGGCCGACACTGAAGCTTTCTTT
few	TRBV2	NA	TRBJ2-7	CASTGLATYEQYF	TGTGCCAGCACGGGTTTGGCCACCTACGAGCAGTACTTC
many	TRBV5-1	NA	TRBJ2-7	CASSLDVYEQYF	TGCGCCAGCAGCTTGGACGTATACGAGCAGTACTTC
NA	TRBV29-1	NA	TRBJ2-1	CSVEFGDSYNEQFF	TGCAGCGTTGAGTTCGGGGACTCCTACAATGAGCAGTTCTTC
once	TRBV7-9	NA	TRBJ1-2	CASLGRNYGYTF	TGTGCCAGCTTGGGGCGAAACTATGGCTACACCTTC
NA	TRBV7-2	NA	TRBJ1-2	CASSSGAGSRYGYTF	TGTGCCAGCAGCTCTGGGGCAGGGAGTCGGTATGGCTACACCTTC
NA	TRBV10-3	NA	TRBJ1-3	CASSEAVRGYRNTIYF	TGTGCCAGCAGTGAAGCGGTCAGGGGATATAGAAACACCATATATTTT
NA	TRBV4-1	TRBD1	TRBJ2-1	CASSWDRGNEQFF	TGCGCCAGCAGCTGGGACAGGGGCAATGAGCAGTTCTTC
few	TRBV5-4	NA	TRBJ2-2	CASSPKGGGNTGELFF	TGTGCCAGCAGCCCCAAGGGAGGCGGGAACACCGGGGAGCTGTTTTTT
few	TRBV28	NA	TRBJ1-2	CASSLYGYGYTF	TGTGCCAGCAGTTTATATGGCTATGGCTACACCTTC
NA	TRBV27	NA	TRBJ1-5	CASSFSERVGNQPQHF	TGTGCCAGCAGTTTTTCAGAGCGGGTAGGCAATCAGCCCCAGCATTTT
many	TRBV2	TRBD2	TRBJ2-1	CASERGTTFDEQFF	TGTGCCAGTGAGCGGGGGACTACGTTTGATGAGCAGTTCTTC
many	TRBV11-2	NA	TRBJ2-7	CASSLVSGSYEQYF	TGTGCCAGCAGCTTAGTTAGCGGCTCCTACGAGCAGTACTTC
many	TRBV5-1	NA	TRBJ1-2	CASSLAGLVSYGYTF	TGCGCCAGCAGCTTGGCCGGTCTGGTTAGCTATGGCTACACCTTC
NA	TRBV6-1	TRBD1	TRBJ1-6	CASQRDSGSSPLHF	TGTGCCAGCCAACGGGACAGCGGGTCTTCACCCCTCCACTTT
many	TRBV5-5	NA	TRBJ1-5	CASSGKGGVGPQHF	TGTGCCAGCAGCGGGAAGGGGGGCGTGGGGCCCCAGCATTTT
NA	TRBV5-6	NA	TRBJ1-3	CASSVGRDRLSGNTIYF	TGTGCCAGCAGCGTGGGGAGAGACAGGCTCTCTGGAAACACCATATATTTT
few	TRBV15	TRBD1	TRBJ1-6	CATSSQGERSPLHF	TGTGCCACCAGCAGTCAGGGGGAAAGATCACCCCTCCACTTT
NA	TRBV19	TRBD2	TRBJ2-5	CASSMGLAGGPIQETQYF	TGTGCCAGTAGTATGGGACTAGCGGGGGGTCCTATTCAAGAGACCCAGTACTTC
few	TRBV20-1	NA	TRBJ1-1	CSARPEPLKSREAFF	TGCAGTGCTAGACCAGAACCCCTCAAATCTCGGGAAGCTTTCTTT
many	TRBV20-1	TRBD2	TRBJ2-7	CSAPPWAGGMYEQYF	TGCAGTGCCCCCCCCTGGGCGGGAGGGATGTACGAGCAGTACTTC
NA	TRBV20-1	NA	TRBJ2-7	CSAFGQSTSYEQYF	TGCAGTGCTTTTGGACAGTCAACCTCCTACGAGCAGTACTTC
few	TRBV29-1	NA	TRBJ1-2	CSVETSDRRGYTF	TGCAGCGTTGAAACCTCGGACAGACGTGGCTACACCTTC
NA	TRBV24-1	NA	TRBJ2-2	CATSFRQTGEPFF	TGTGCCACCAGCTTCAGACAGACCGGGGAGCCGTTTTTT
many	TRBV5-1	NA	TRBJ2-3	CASSLVGLGGARADTQYF	TGCGCCAGCAGCTTGGTGGGGTTAGGAGGGGCCCGAGCAGATACGCAGTATTTT
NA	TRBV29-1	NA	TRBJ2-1	CSVERTDSYNEQFF	TGCAGCGTTGAGAGGACAGATTCCTACAATGAGCAGTTCTTC
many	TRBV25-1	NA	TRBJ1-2	CASSDPGLPYGYTF	TGTGCCAGCAGTGATCCGGGACTGCCATATGGCTACACCTTC
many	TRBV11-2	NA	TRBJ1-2	CASSSREDNYGYTF	TGTGCCAGCAGCTCCCGTGAGGATAACTATGGCTACACCTTC
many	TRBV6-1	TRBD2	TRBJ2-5	CASRKRPTSGLQETQYF	TGTGCCAGCAGGAAGAGGCCGACTAGCGGGTTACAAGAGACCCAGTACTTC
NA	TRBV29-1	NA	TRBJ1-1	CSVVPAAGLDTEAFF	TGCAGCGTTGTTCCAGCAGCGGGTTTAGACACTGAAGCTTTCTTT
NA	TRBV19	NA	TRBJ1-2	CASAAREVRITF	TGTGCCAGTGCGGCCAGGGAGGTCAGGATCACCTTC
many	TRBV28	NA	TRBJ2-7	CASSSPPGQEQYF	TGTGCCAGCAGTTCACCCCCCGGACAGGAGCAGTACTTC
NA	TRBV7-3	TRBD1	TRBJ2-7	CASSLLGQSYEQYF	TGTGCCAGCAGCTTGCTGGGACAGAGCTACGAGCAGTACTTC
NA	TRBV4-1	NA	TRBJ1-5	CASSQDPVGQPQHF	TGCGCCAGCAGCCAAGATCCGGTTGGTCAGCCCCAGCATTTT
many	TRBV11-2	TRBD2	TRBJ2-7	CASSLVAGGSSYEQYF	TGTGCCAGCAGCTTAGTTGCGGGGGGGAGCTCCTACGAGCAGTACTTC
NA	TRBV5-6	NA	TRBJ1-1	CASSLSLGNTEAFF	TGTGCCAGCAGCTTATCTTTGGGGAACACAGAAGCTTTCTTT
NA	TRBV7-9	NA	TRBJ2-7	CASSWDKTYEQYF	TGCGCCAGCAGCTGGGACAAGACCTACGAGCAGTACTTC
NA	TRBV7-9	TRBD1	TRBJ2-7	CASSLSGTGSYEQYF	TGTGCCAGCAGCTTATCCGGGACAGGGTCCTACGAGCAGTACTTC
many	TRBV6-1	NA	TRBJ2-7	CASRVGTGIREQYF	TGTGCCAGCAGAGTCGGGACTGGGATACGCGAGCAGTACTTC